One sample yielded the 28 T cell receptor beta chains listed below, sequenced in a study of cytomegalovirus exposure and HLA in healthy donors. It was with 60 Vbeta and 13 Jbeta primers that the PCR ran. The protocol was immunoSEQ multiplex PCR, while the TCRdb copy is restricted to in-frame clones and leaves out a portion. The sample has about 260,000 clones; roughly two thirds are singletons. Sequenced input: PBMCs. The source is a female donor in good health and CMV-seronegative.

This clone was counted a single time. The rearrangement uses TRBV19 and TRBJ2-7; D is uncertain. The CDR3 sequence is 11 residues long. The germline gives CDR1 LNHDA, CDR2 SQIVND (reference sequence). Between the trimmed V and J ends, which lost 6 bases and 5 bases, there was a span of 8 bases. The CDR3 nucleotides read TGTGCCAGTAGCATTCGGGACGAGCAGTACTTC. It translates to CASSIRDEQYF.

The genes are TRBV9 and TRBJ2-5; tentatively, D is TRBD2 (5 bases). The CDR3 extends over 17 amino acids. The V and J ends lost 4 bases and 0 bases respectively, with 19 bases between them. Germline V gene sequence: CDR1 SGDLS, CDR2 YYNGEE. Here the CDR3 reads CASSPGVRVADQETQYF. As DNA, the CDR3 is TGTGCCAGCAGCCCCGGGGTGAGGGTGGCTGACCAAGAGACCCAGTACTTC.

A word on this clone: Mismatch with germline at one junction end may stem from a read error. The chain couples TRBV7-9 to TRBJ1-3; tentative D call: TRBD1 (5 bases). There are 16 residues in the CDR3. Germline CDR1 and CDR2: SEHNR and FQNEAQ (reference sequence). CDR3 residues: CSSSLGTGLSGNTIYF. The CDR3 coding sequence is TGTTCCAGCAGCTTGGGGACGGGACTCTCTGGAAACACCATATATTTT.

CDR3 DNA sequence: TGTGCCAGCAGTTTCCCGAGGGACACCGGGGTCACAGGAGAGACCCAGTACTTC. As protein: CASSFPRDTGVTGETQYF. V usage is TRBV28 and J usage is TRBJ2-5; tentative D call: TRBD1 (6 bases). V was clipped by 3 bases and J by 4 bases, with 24 bases between them. The CDR3 loop spans 18 amino acids. From germline, CDR1 is MDHEN and CDR2 SYDVKM.

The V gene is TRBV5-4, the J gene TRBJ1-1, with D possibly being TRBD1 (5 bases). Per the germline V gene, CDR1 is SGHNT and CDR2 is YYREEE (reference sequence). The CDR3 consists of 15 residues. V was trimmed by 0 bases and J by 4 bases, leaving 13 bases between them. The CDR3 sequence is CASSLENQGITEAFF. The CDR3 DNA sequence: TGTGCCAGCAGCTTGGAAAACCAGGGTATCACTGAAGCTTTCTTT.

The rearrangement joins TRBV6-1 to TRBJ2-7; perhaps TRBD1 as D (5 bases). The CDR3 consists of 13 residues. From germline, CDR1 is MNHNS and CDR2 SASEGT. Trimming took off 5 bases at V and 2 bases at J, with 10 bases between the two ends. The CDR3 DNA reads TGTGCCAGCAGTCTGCAGGGAACCTACGAGCAGTACTTC. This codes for CASSLQGTYEQYF.

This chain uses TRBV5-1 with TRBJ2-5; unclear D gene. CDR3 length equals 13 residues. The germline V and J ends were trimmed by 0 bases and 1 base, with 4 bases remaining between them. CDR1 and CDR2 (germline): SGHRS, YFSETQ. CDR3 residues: CASSLVSQETQYF. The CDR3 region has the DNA TGCGCCAGCAGCTTGGTCAGCCAAGAGACCCAGTACTTC. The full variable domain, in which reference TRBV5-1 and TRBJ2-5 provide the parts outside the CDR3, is KAGVTQTPRYLIKTRGQQVTLSCSPISGHRSVSWYQQTPGQGLQFLFEYFSETQRNKGNFPGRFSGRQFSNSRSEMNVSTLELGDSALYLCASSLVSQETQYFGPGTRLLVL.

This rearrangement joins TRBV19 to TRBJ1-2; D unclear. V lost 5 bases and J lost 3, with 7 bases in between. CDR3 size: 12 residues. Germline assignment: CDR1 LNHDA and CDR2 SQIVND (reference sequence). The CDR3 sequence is CASSLGDYGYTF. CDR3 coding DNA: TGTGCCAGTAGTCTCGGGGACTATGGCTACACCTTC. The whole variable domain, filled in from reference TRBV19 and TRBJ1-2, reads DGGITQSPKYLFRKEGQNVTLSCEQNLNHDAMYWYRQDPGQGLRLIYYSQIVNDFQKGDIAEGYSVSREKKESFPLTVTSAQKNPTAFYLCASSLGDYGYTFGSGTRLTVV.

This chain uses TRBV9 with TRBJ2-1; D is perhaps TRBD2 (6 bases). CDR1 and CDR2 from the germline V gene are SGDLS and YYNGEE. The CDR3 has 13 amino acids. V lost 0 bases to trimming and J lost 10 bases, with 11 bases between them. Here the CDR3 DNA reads TGTGCCAGCAGCGTAGAAGGAGGGAGCGAGCAGTTCTTC. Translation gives CASSVEGGSEQFF.

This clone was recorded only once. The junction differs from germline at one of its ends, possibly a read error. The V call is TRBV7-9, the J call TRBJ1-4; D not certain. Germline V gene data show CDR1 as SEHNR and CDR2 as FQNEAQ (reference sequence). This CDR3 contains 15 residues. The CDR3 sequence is CSSSLIAPTNEKLFF. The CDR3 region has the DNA TGTTCCAGCAGCTTAATAGCCCCAACTAATGAAAAACTGTTTTTT. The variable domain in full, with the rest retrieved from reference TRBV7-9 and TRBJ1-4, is DTGVSQNPRHKITKRGQNVTFRCDPISEHNRLYWYRQTLGQGPEFLTYFQNEAQLEKSRLLSDRFSAERPKGSFSTLEIQRTEQGDSAMYLCSSSLIAPTNEKLFFGSGTQLSVL.

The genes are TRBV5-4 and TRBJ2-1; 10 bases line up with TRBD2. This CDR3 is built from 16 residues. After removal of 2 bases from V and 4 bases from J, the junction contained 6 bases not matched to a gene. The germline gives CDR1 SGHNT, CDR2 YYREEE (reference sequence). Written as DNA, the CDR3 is TGTGCCAGCAGCTTTACTAGCGGGACGAAATACAATGAGCAGTTCTTC. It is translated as CASSFTSGTKYNEQFF.

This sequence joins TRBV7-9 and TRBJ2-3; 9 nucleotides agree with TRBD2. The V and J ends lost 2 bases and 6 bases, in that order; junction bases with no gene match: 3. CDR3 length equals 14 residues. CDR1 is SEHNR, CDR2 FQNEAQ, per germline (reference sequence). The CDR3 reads CASSLLAGEDTQYF. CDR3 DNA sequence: TGTGCCAGCAGCTTATTAGCGGGAGAGGATACGCAGTATTTT.

The CDR3 spells CASSLPSLSEQFF. CDR3 coding DNA: TGTGCCAGCAGCCTACCTTCTTTGAGTGAGCAGTTCTTC. V is TRBV7-6 and J is TRBJ2-1; D remains unclear. The CDR3 has 13 residues. V lost 5 bases and J 9 bases, leaving 14 bases between the germline ends. Germline V gives CDR1 SGHVS, CDR2 FNYEAQ.

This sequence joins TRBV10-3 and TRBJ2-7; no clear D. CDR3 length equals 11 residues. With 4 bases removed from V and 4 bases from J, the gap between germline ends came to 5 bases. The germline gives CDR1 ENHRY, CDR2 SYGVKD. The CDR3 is CAISVNYEQYF. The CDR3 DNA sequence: TGTGCCATCAGTGTAAATTACGAGCAGTACTTC.

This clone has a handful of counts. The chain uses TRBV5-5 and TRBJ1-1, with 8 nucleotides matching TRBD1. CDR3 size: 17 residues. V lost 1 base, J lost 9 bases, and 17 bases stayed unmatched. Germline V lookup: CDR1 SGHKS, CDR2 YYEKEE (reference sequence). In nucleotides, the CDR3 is TGTGCCAGCAGCTTGTCTTTGACAGGACAGGGACAGAGAAAAGCTTTCTTT. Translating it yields CASSLSLTGQGQRKAFF.

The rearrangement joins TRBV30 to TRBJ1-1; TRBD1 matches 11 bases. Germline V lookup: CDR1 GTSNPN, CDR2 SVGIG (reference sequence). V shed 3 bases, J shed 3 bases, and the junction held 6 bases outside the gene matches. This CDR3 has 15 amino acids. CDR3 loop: CAWRARDRGDTEAFF. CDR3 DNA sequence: TGTGCCTGGAGGGCCCGGGACAGGGGGGACACTGAAGCTTTCTTT.

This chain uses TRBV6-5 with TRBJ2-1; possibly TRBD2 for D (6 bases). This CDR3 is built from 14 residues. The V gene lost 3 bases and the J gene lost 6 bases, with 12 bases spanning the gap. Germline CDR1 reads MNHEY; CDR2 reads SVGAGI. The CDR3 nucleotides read TGTGCCAGCAGTTATTTGACTAGGCCCAATGAGCAGTTCTTC. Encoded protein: CASSYLTRPNEQFF.

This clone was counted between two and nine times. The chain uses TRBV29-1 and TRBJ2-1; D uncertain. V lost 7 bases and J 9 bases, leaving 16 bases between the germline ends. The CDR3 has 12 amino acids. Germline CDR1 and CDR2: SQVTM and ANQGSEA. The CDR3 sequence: CSANLRYSEQFF. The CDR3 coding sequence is TGCAGCGCTAACCTTAGATATAGTGAGCAGTTCTTC.

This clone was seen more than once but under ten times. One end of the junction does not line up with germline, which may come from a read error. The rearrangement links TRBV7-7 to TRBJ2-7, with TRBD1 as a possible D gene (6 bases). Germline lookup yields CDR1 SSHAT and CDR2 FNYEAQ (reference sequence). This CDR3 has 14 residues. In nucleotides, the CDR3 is TGTGCTAGCAGCAAACAGGGTGGGGTGGTGGAGCAGTACTTC. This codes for CASSKQGGVVEQYF.

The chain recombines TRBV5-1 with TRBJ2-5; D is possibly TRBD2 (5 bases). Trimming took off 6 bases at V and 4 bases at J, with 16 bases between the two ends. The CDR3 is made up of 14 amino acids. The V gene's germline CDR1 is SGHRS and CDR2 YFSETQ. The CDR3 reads CASTPIGIGETQYF. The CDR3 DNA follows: TGCGCCAGCACCCCAATCGGGATAGGAGAGACCCAGTACTTC.

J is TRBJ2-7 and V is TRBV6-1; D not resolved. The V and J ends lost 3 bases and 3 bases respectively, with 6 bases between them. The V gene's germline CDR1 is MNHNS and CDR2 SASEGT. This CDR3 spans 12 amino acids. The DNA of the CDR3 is TGTGCCAGCAGTGACGAACTCTACGAGCAGTACTTC. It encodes CASSDELYEQYF.

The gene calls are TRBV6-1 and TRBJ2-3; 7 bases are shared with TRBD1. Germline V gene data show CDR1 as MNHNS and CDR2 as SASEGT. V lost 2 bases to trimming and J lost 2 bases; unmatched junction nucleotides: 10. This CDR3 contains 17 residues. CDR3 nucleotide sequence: TGTGCCAGCAGTGAATACGCAGGGGGTGGGACCACAGATACGCAGTATTTT. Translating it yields CASSEYAGGGTTDTQYF.

As DNA, the CDR3 is TGTGCCTGGAGTAGACAGGGAATGGGCAATGGCTACACCTTC. Protein: CAWSRQGMGNGYTF. The V call is TRBV30, the J call TRBJ1-2, with TRBD1 matching over 7 bases. V gave up 2 bases and J gave up 6 bases; unmatched junction bases: 9. Germline V lookup: CDR1 GTSNPN, CDR2 SVGIG (reference sequence). The CDR3 loop spans 14 amino acids.

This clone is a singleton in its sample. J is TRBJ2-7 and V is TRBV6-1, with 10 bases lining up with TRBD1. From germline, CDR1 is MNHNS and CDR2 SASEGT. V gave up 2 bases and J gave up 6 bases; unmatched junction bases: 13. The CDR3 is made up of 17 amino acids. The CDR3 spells CASSEQWVGTGASEQYF. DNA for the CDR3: TGTGCCAGCAGTGAACAGTGGGTTGGGACAGGGGCTTCCGAGCAGTACTTC.

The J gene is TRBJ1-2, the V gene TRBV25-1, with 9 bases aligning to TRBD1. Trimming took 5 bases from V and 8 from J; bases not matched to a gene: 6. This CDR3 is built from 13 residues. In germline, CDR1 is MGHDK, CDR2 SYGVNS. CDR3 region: CASSQRTGEGYTF. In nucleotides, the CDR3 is TGTGCCAGCAGTCAACGGACAGGGGAAGGCTACACCTTC.

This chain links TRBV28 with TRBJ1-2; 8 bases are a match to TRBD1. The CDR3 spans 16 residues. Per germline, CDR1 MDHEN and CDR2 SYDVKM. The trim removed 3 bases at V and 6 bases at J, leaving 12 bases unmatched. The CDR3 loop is CASSFPTIQGAHGYTF. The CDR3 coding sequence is TGTGCCAGCAGTTTCCCAACCATTCAGGGGGCTCATGGCTACACCTTC.

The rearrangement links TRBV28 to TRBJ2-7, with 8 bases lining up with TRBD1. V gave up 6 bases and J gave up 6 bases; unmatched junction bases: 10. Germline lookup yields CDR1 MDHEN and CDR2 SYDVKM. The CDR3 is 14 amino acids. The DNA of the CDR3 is TGTGCCAGCAGCCTACCGGGACAGGCCTTCGAGCAGTACTTC. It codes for CASSLPGQAFEQYF.

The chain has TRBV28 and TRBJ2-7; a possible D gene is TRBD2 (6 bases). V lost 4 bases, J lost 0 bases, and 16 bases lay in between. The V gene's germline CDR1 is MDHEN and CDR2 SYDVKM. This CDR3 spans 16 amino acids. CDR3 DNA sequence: TGTGCCAGCAGTTCCCCTGGGACTGTGAGCTCCTACGAGCAGTACTTC. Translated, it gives CASSSPGTVSSYEQYF.